A single sample gave rise to the 31 T cell receptor beta chains below, sequenced in a study of human T cells and chemical hapten exposure. The time point: pre-sensitization, week 0. Treatment: therapeutic diphenylcyclopropenone sensitization with weekly scalp DPC. The starting material, unfractionated whole blood, was used for total RNA extraction. TCRdb passed the RACE reads through MiXCR, listing each CDR3 protein once. The table lists roughly 50,000 distinct CDR3 sequences, 9.6% of them singletons. The sample here was whole blood, taken in connection with sensitization to the hapten diphenylcyclopropenone (DPC). The receptor source for this set is a woman aged 25 to 39 with alopecia areata. Some clones in this sample may be carry-over from other donors' samples.

The V gene is TRBV6-5, the J gene TRBJ2-2; unclear D gene. V dropped 3 bases and J dropped 4 bases, with 3 bases sitting between them. The CDR3 runs 12 residues. Germline V gives CDR1 MNHEY, CDR2 SVGAGI. CDR3 amino acids: CASSYPTGELFF. The CDR3 coding sequence is TGTGCCAGCAGTTATCCCACCGGGGAGCTGTTTTTT.

This clonotype was seen more than once but under ten times. This chain connects TRBV6-5 to TRBJ2-3; D call uncertain. This CDR3 spans 15 amino acids. The germline gives CDR1 MNHEY, CDR2 SVGAGI. V lost 6 bases to trimming and J lost 1 base, with 14 bases between them. The CDR3 loop reads CASSRTAARTDTQYF. The CDR3 DNA is TGTGCCAGCAGCCGGACCGCGGCACGCACAGATACGCAGTATTTT.

CDR3 coding DNA: TGTGCCAGCAGCTTGGAGTATAATTCACCCCTCCACTTT. This sequence encodes CASSLEYNSPLHF. This chain links TRBV7-3 with TRBJ1-6; no firm D call. CDR1 is SGHTA, CDR2 FQGTGA, per germline. Between the trimmed V and J ends, which lost 3 bases and 4 bases, there was a span of 4 bases. The CDR3 totals 13 residues.

Many counts were recorded for this clonotype. The rearrangement links TRBV10-3 to TRBJ1-1; D gene uncertain. The CDR3 runs to 15 residues. V was trimmed by 4 bases and J by 1 base, leaving 13 bases between them. The germline V gene has CDR1 ENHRY and CDR2 SYGVKD. CDR3 protein: CAISGWGTPNTEAFF. CDR3 DNA: TGTGCCATCAGTGGGTGGGGTACACCGAACACTGAAGCTTTCTTT.

There are a few counts of this clonotype. The rearrangement uses TRBV7-9 and TRBJ1-6; D is ambiguous. Germline lookup yields CDR1 SEHNR and CDR2 FQNEAQ (reference sequence). The germline V and J ends were trimmed by 5 bases and 7 bases, with 12 bases remaining between them. This CDR3 contains 14 residues. This chain's CDR3 is CASSITGENSPLHF. CDR3 in DNA: TGTGCCAGCAGCATAACCGGGGAGAATTCACCCCTCCACTTT.

This clonotype turned up a few times. This sequence joins TRBV5-1 and TRBJ2-1; 7 positions match TRBD1. With 4 bases clipped from V and 2 bases from J, the junction kept 3 bases outside the gene matches. Per the germline V gene, CDR1 is SGHRS and CDR2 is YFSETQ. The CDR3 totals 14 residues. The CDR3 here is CASSLGQTYNEQFF. The DNA of the CDR3 is TGCGCCAGCAGCCTGGGACAGACCTACAATGAGCAGTTCTTC.

The rearrangement uses TRBV2 and TRBJ2-3; 9 nucleotides align to TRBD2. Looked up from germline, CDR1 is SNHLY and CDR2 is FYNNEI. This CDR3 has 17 amino acids. V shed 1 base and J 2 bases; nucleotides not matched to a gene: 7. CDR3 nucleotides: TGTGCCAGCAGTGAAGGGTGGGTAGCGGGGGCCACAGATACGCAGTATTTT. Its protein product is CASSEGWVAGATDTQYF. Full variable domain (rest looked up from reference TRBV2 and TRBJ2-3): EPEVTQTPSHQVTQMGQEVILRCVPISNHLYFYWYRQILGQKVEFLVSFYNNEISEKSEIFDDQFSVERPDGSNFTLKIRSTKLEDSAMYFCASSEGWVAGATDTQYFGPGTRLTVL.

The sample holds many counts of this clonotype. For the CDR3, the DNA is TGCAGCGGCAGACTGAACACTGAAGCTTTCTTT. This gives the protein CSGRLNTEAFF. This chain links TRBV29-1 with TRBJ1-1; D not resolved. Trimming left V 7 bases short and J 0 bases short, with 6 bases between. The V gene's germline CDR1 is SQVTM and CDR2 ANQGSEA. CDR3 length: 11 amino acids.

This clonotype was observed at least ten times. This chain uses TRBV12-3 or TRBV12-4 with TRBJ2-5, with 9 bases matching TRBD2. This CDR3 contains 17 residues. J was trimmed by 5 bases and V by 1 base; bases with no gene match: 11. CDR3 region: CASSLGALAGNTETQYF. The CDR3 DNA is TGTGCCAGCAGTTTAGGGGCCCTAGCGGGAAATACGGAGACCCAGTACTTC.

The chain couples TRBV7-9 to TRBJ1-2, with a possible D match to TRBD1 (6 bases). Germline lookup yields CDR1 SEHNR and CDR2 FQNEAQ (reference sequence). V was clipped by 3 bases and J by 7 bases, with 9 bases between them. The CDR3 sequence is 12 residues long. The CDR3 nucleotides read TGTGCCAGCAGCTTGGACAGCAGTGGCTACACCTTC. It translates to CASSLDSSGYTF.

The table lists this clonotype with a few counts. V usage is TRBV28 and J usage is TRBJ2-2, with D unresolved. V shed 8 bases and J shed 5 bases, with 6 bases lying between them. The CDR3 has 11 amino acids. Germline assignment: CDR1 MDHEN and CDR2 SYDVKM. The CDR3: CASGETGELFF. Here the CDR3 DNA reads TGTGCCAGCGGGGAAACCGGGGAGCTGTTTTTT.

This clonotype occurred many times. The J gene is TRBJ1-2, the V gene TRBV28; D may be TRBD1 (5 bases). Germline lookup yields CDR1 MDHEN and CDR2 SYDVKM. The CDR3 covers 15 residues. Trimming removed 10 bases from V and 4 bases from J, with 22 bases in between. The CDR3 region is CAIKPGPIPSYGYTF. CDR3 DNA: TGTGCCATCAAGCCGGGGCCTATCCCTTCCTATGGCTACACCTTC.

Only a few counts were recorded for this clonotype. V usage is TRBV27 and J usage is TRBJ1-1, with 7 bases fitting TRBD1. V gave up 2 bases and J gave up 3 bases; unmatched junction bases: 9. The CDR3 consists of 16 residues. Germline V gene data show CDR1 as MNHEY and CDR2 as SMNVEV (reference sequence). CDR3 in DNA: TGTGCCAGCAGTTTAGGAGGCAGGGGGGGGTACACTGAAGCTTTCTTT. This encodes CASSLGGRGGYTEAFF.

The chain employs TRBV6-2 or TRBV6-3 and TRBJ2-4, with D perhaps TRBD1 (5 bases). Trimming pared 5 bases from V and 0 bases from J, leaving 14 bases between. The CDR3 runs to 16 residues. The V gene's germline CDR1 is MNHEY and CDR2 SVGEGT. CDR3 sequence reads: CASSPTALLAKNIQYF. CDR3 in DNA: TGTGCCAGCAGTCCGACAGCCCTACTAGCCAAAAACATTCAGTACTTC.

The chain links TRBV3-1 to TRBJ2-1, with 14 bases identical to TRBD2. The CDR3 covers 18 residues. The trim removed 4 bases at V and 0 bases at J, leaving 5 bases unmatched. Germline-derived CDR1 and CDR2 are LGHDT and YNNKEL (reference sequence). The CDR3 DNA follows: TGTGCCAGCAGCCGAGGACTAGCGGGGGGTAGCTCCTACAATGAGCAGTTCTTC. Its protein is CASSRGLAGGSSYNEQFF.

This clonotype was recorded a few times. CDR3 DNA sequence: TGCAGCGTCAACCGACAGGGGGCGTTTGGCTACACCTTC. Amino acid sequence: CSVNRQGAFGYTF. The chain is built from TRBV29-1 and TRBJ1-2; 10 positions match TRBD1. V shed 6 bases and J 7 bases; nucleotides not matched to a gene: 8. Germline V CDR1 and CDR2: SQVTM, ANQGSEA. This CDR3 comprises 13 residues.

Ten or more counts support this clonotype. The V call is TRBV6-5, the J call TRBJ2-2; the D is unclear. Looked up from germline, CDR1 is MNHEY and CDR2 is SVGAGI. Trimming pared 6 bases from V and 5 bases from J, leaving 16 bases between. The CDR3 consists of 15 residues. The CDR3 DNA reads as TGTGCCAGCAGCTTCCTTGGGCCCCCGACCGGGGAGCTGTTTTTT. Encoded protein: CASSFLGPPTGELFF.

The V and J genes are TRBV6-5 and TRBJ2-3, with D maybe TRBD2 (6 bases). This CDR3 has 16 residues. The V gene's germline CDR1 is MNHEY and CDR2 SVGAGI. The V gene lost 6 bases and the J gene lost 5 bases, with 21 bases spanning the gap. The CDR3 sequence is CASRPGGVPKLDTQYF. As DNA, the CDR3 is TGTGCCAGCAGGCCCGGAGGGGTGCCTAAACTAGATACGCAGTATTTT.

As concerns this clonotype: Just one base apart from a much larger clone, this may be a read error. This chain uses TRBV29-1 with TRBJ1-1, with D unresolved. The CDR3 runs 13 residues. CDR1 is SQVTM and CDR2 is ANQGSEA in the germline V gene. V was shortened by 4 bases and J by 1 base, with 10 bases between the two germline ends. CDR3 coding DNA: TGCAGCGTTGCCGGTCGCAGGAACACTGAAGCTTTCTTT. It codes for CSVAGRRNTEAFF.

This clonotype was detected only a few times. The chain links TRBV19 to TRBJ2-1, with D possibly matching TRBD2 (6 bases). Trimming took off 5 bases at V and 7 bases at J, with 12 bases between the two ends. The CDR3 is 13 amino acids. Germline CDR1 LNHDA, CDR2 SQIVND (reference sequence). The CDR3 region has the DNA TGTGCCAGTAGTGTCCGGGGGAGTAATGAGCAGTTCTTC. Its protein product is CASSVRGSNEQFF.

The V gene is TRBV19, the J gene TRBJ1-5, with a weak D call TRBD1 (5 bases). Germline values: CDR1 LNHDA, CDR2 SQIVND (reference sequence). Deletions cut 3 bases from V and 4 bases from J, with 10 bases between. The CDR3 has 14 residues. The chain's CDR3 is CASSMAGCNQPQHF. For the CDR3, the DNA is TGTGCCAGTAGTATGGCAGGGTGTAATCAGCCCCAGCATTTT.

The rearrangement links TRBV12-3 or TRBV12-4 to TRBJ2-4; D uncertain. Trimming shortened V by 4 bases and J by 14 bases, and 21 bases separated the two germline ends. This CDR3 comprises 14 residues. The CDR3 region is CASSSDSAKKIKYF. CDR3 coding DNA: TGTGCCAGCAGTTCGGATTCGGCCAAAAAAATTAAGTACTTC.

There are many counts of this clonotype. The gene calls are TRBV20-1 and TRBJ1-4; 10 bases line up with TRBD1. Unmatched junction bases numbered 12, after V lost 3 bases and J lost 8 bases. Germline CDR1 reads DFQATT; CDR2 reads SNEGSKA (reference sequence). The CDR3 is 16 residues long. The CDR3 DNA reads TGCAGTGCTAGGACAGGGGGCTCTTTGGGGTCAGAAAAACTGTTTTTT. It yields the protein CSARTGGSLGSEKLFF.

Comments on this clonotype: No conserved phenylalanine or tryptophan is present at the end of the CDR3, so a read error is the likely explanation. The V and J genes are TRBV5-5 and TRBJ2-3, with 8 bases matching TRBD1. Per the germline V gene, CDR1 is SGHKS and CDR2 is YYEKEE (reference sequence). The CDR3 contains 16 residues. J gave up 3 bases and V 3 bases, and 9 bases lay outside the gene matches. The chain's CDR3 is CASSYMGQAGTDTQYL. The CDR3 bases are TGTGCCAGCAGCTACATGGGACAGGCAGGAACAGATACGCAGTATTTG.

V gene TRBV25-1 combines with J gene TRBJ1-1, with 9 positions matching TRBD1. The CDR3 sequence is 13 residues long. The J segment lost 5 bases and the V segment lost 6 bases, leaving 4 bases of the junction unmatched. Germline values: CDR1 MGHDK, CDR2 SYGVNS. The CDR3 DNA reads TGTGCCAGCAGGACAGGGGGTGGGACTGAAGCTTTCTTT. Translating gives CASRTGGGTEAFF.

This clonotype came up a few times. The chain employs TRBV4-2 and TRBJ1-4; D remains unclear. The CDR3 spans 13 residues. Trimming took 0 bases from V and 10 from J, leaving 9 bases between them. Per the germline V gene, CDR1 is LGHNA and CDR2 is YNFKEQ. The CDR3 nucleotides read TGTGCCAGCAGCCAAGATGCGAACAGAAAACTGTTTTTT. This encodes CASSQDANRKLFF.

V gene TRBV3-1 combines with J gene TRBJ2-1; a weak D match, TRBD2 (5 bases). CDR3 length: 17 amino acids. Per the germline V gene, CDR1 is LGHDT and CDR2 is YNNKEL (reference sequence). Trimming removed 1 base from V and 2 bases from J, with 15 bases in between. The CDR3 DNA reads TGTGCCAGCAGCCAAGGGTACCTCCAGCGGACCTACAATGAGCAGTTCTTC. Protein sequence: CASSQGYLQRTYNEQFF.

This clonotype was seen a few times. V and J are TRBV23-1 and TRBJ2-7; D call uncertain. TRBV23-1 is labeled an ORF, and its function is uncertain. V was trimmed by 0 bases and J by 4 bases, leaving 7 bases between them. The CDR3 loop spans 13 amino acids. CDR3 coding DNA: TGCGCCAGCAGTCAATCGAAAATGTACGAGCAGTACTTC. It translates to CASSQSKMYEQYF.

The rearrangement uses TRBV6-1 and TRBJ1-6; D perhaps matches TRBD1 (6 bases). Germline V gene data show CDR1 as MNHNS and CDR2 as SASEGT. CDR3 length equals 13 residues. V lost 4 bases, J lost 13 bases, and 14 bases lay in between. The CDR3 DNA is TGTGCCAGCAGTGCTGAAACAGGGACCCCCCTCCACTTT. Residues: CASSAETGTPLHF.

CDR3 in DNA: TGTGCCAGCAGGGCCCCCGACTATGGCTACACCTTC. Translating it yields CASRAPDYGYTF. The chain is built from TRBV6-6 and TRBJ1-2; D uncertain. Looked up from germline, CDR1 is MNHNY and CDR2 is SVGAGI (reference sequence). V was clipped by 6 bases and J by 3 bases, with 8 bases between them. There are 12 residues in the CDR3.

V usage is TRBV27 and J usage is TRBJ2-7; the D call may be TRBD1 or TRBD2 (7 bases each). The CDR3 covers 13 residues. Germline V gene sequence: CDR1 MNHEY, CDR2 SMNVEV (reference sequence). V was clipped by 4 bases and J by 7 bases, with 14 bases between them. The CDR3 DNA is TGTGCCAGCAGTTACTCCAGGGGGGGGGAGCAGTACTTC. Amino acid sequence: CASSYSRGGEQYF.